Sequencing of this TCR beta chain was carried out in a study of T cell changes during pregnancy in multiple sclerosis. Sequencing was performed with immunoSEQ multiplex PCR; in TCRdb, only in-frame clones are kept and a portion is missing. Here the sample spans 70,000 to 75,000 clones, roughly nine tenths being singletons. This clone appeared a few times. The sequenced sample was peripheral blood, obtained before pregnancy. This TCR derives from a female donor with multiple sclerosis, enrolled in a pregnancy study.

The CDR3 loop reads CASSQGKGQSDEQFF. In nucleotides, the CDR3 is TGTGCCAGCAGCCAAGGGAAAGGACAGTCCGATGAGCAGTTCTTC. The chain uses TRBV4-2 and TRBJ2-1, with D maybe TRBD1 (6 bases). V shed 1 base and J shed 8 bases, with 15 bases lying between them. Germline loops: CDR1 LGHNA, CDR2 YNFKEQ. The CDR3 length is 15 residues.